Listed below are T cell receptor beta chains from one sample, sequenced in a study of cytomegalovirus exposure and HLA in healthy donors. Only in-frame clones appear in the TCRdb table, and some are missing; sequencing was by immunoSEQ multiplex PCR. This table holds 150,000 or so clones, 80% found once. The sample comprised PBMCs. The source of these receptors is a middle-aged woman in good health and CMV-seronegative. Both conserved end residues are part of each CDR3. A D gene is named only where the DNA matches it firmly. Clone size appears in some rows only: once, few, many, or a class for an expanded clone.

clone size: -; V gene: TRBV5-1; J gene: TRBJ2-7; D gene: TRBD2; CDR3 protein: CASSRGLAGGYEQYF; CDR3 DNA: TGCGCCAGCAGTCGGGGACTAGCGGGGGGGTACGAGCAGTACTTC
clone size: few; V gene: TRBV6-5; J gene: TRBJ1-1; D gene: -; CDR3 protein: CASSLGGSNTEAFF; CDR3 DNA: TGTGCCAGCAGTTTGGGGGGATCCAACACTGAAGCTTTCTTT
clone size: once; V gene: TRBV4-2; J gene: TRBJ2-6; D gene: TRBD1; CDR3 protein: CASRDRPPLTGANGLTF; CDR3 DNA: TGTGCCAGTAGGGACAGACCTCCTCTAACTGGGGCCAACGGCCTGACTTTC
clone size: once; V gene: TRBV5-4; J gene: TRBJ2-3; D gene: TRBD2; CDR3 protein: CASSLGGGSTDTQYF; CDR3 DNA: TGTGCCAGCAGCTTAGGCGGGGGTAGCACAGATACGCAGTATTTT
clone size: once; V gene: TRBV19; J gene: TRBJ2-5; D gene: -; CDR3 protein: CATSSVAETQYF; CDR3 DNA: TGTGCCACCTCATCTGTCGCGGAGACCCAGTACTTC
clone size: few; V gene: TRBV4-1; J gene: TRBJ1-5; D gene: TRBD1; CDR3 protein: CASSQDVQGGDSNQPQHF; CDR3 DNA: TGCGCCAGCAGCCAAGATGTGCAGGGGGGAGATAGCAATCAGCCCCAGCATTTT
clone size: -; V gene: TRBV5-1; J gene: TRBJ2-1; D gene: TRBD1; CDR3 protein: CASSLGQGSHNEQFF; CDR3 DNA: TGCGCCAGCAGCTTGGGACAGGGGTCCCACAATGAGCAGTTCTTC
clone size: -; V gene: TRBV5-1; J gene: TRBJ1-2; D gene: TRBD1; CDR3 protein: CASSLRTGKGYGYTF; CDR3 DNA: TGCGCCAGCAGCCTTCGGACAGGGAAGGGCTATGGCTACACCTTC
clone size: once; V gene: TRBV30; J gene: TRBJ2-7; D gene: -; CDR3 protein: CAWSAGDAQYF; CDR3 DNA: TGTGCCTGGAGTGCGGGGGACGCGCAGTACTTC
clone size: -; V gene: TRBV9; J gene: TRBJ2-5; D gene: TRBD2; CDR3 protein: CAFIGREYVETQYF; CDR3 DNA: TGTGCCTTCATAGGGCGGGAGTATGTAGAGACCCAGTACTTC
clone size: -; V gene: TRBV27; J gene: TRBJ2-3; D gene: -; CDR3 protein: CASSFSGDTDTQYF; CDR3 DNA: TGTGCCAGCAGTTTTAGCGGTGACACAGATACGCAGTATTTT
clone size: -; V gene: TRBV4-3; J gene: TRBJ2-1; D gene: -; CDR3 protein: CASSRVRGNEQFF; CDR3 DNA: TGCGCCAGCAGCCGGGTCAGGGGTAATGAGCAGTTCTTC
clone size: -; V gene: TRBV11-2; J gene: TRBJ2-5; D gene: -; CDR3 protein: CASSHSRGALKTQYF; CDR3 DNA: TGTGCCAGCAGTCATTCTCGGGGGGCACTGAAGACCCAGTACTTC
clone size: -; V gene: TRBV7-7; J gene: TRBJ1-3; D gene: -; CDR3 protein: CASSLAGGEGDTIYF; CDR3 DNA: TGTGCCAGCAGCTTAGCGGGAGGGGAAGGAGACACCATATATTTT
clone size: -; V gene: TRBV2; J gene: TRBJ2-7; D gene: TRBD2; CDR3 protein: CASRMTSGRSEQYF; CDR3 DNA: TGTGCCAGCAGGATGACTAGCGGGAGATCCGAGCAGTACTTC
clone size: -; V gene: TRBV28; J gene: TRBJ2-1; D gene: TRBD1; CDR3 protein: CATKNQGALDEQFF; CDR3 DNA: TGTGCCACCAAAAACCAGGGGGCCTTGGATGAGCAGTTCTTC
clone size: -; V gene: TRBV5-4; J gene: TRBJ2-3; D gene: -; CDR3 protein: CASSLYRDIADTQYF; CDR3 DNA: TGTGCCAGCAGCTTGTACAGGGACATCGCAGATACGCAGTATTTT
clone size: -; V gene: TRBV11-3; J gene: TRBJ2-5; D gene: TRBD2; CDR3 protein: CASTGLAGETQYF; CDR3 DNA: TGTGCCAGCACCGGACTAGCGGGAGAGACCCAGTACTTC
clone size: once; V gene: TRBV28; J gene: TRBJ1-1; D gene: -; CDR3 protein: CASSFLGVTEAFF; CDR3 DNA: TGTGCCAGCAGTTTTCTAGGAGTGACTGAAGCTTTCTTT
clone size: -; V gene: TRBV5-5; J gene: TRBJ2-1; D gene: -; CDR3 protein: CASSLYSSSYNEQFF; CDR3 DNA: TGTGCCAGCAGCTTGTATTCCTCCTCCTACAATGAGCAGTTCTTC
clone size: -; V gene: TRBV10-3; J gene: TRBJ2-5; D gene: -; CDR3 protein: CAISNPTGPQETQYF; CDR3 DNA: TGTGCCATCAGCAACCCAACAGGACCCCAAGAGACCCAGTACTTC
clone size: -; V gene: TRBV5-1; J gene: TRBJ2-5; D gene: -; CDR3 protein: CASSLARAGETQYF; CDR3 DNA: TGCGCCAGCAGCTTGGCCAGGGCCGGAGAGACCCAGTACTTC
clone size: -; V gene: TRBV11-2; J gene: TRBJ2-7; D gene: -; CDR3 protein: CASSLGWGLRLGGYEQYF; CDR3 DNA: TGTGCCAGCAGCTTGGGATGGGGACTCCGTCTCGGGGGCTACGAGCAGTACTTC
clone size: -; V gene: TRBV7-2; J gene: TRBJ1-2; D gene: -; CDR3 protein: CASSVNRDTNGYTF; CDR3 DNA: TGTGCCAGCAGCGTCAACCGGGACACTAATGGCTACACCTTC